This T cell receptor (beta chain) was recovered during a study of cytomegalovirus exposure and HLA in healthy donors. Study-wide findings and caveats: Roughly uniform sequencing depth across donors was assumed, possibly incorrectly.

The PCR ran on 60 Vbeta and 13 Jbeta primers. Original data processing: A follow-up analysis tallied approximately 85 million unique TCR beta chains, roughly 11 million shared. Data came from immunoSEQ multiplex PCR; TCRdb stores just in-frame clones and leaves some out. For V, J and clone size, that table is used; D and trimming come from the DNA. The sample's table shows over 200,000 clones. Likely unrecorded immune exposures existed in these nominally healthy donors. Comments on this clone: Its antigen is not known.

The CDR3 is made up of 13 amino acids. Trimming took 5 bases from V and 6 from J, leaving 10 bases between them. Per the germline V gene, CDR1 is SGHTA and CDR2 is FQGNSA. This sequence joins TRBV7-2 and TRBJ2-2, with D hard to call. The receptor's source is a woman aged 30 to 39 in good health and CMV-seropositive. Specimen: PBMCs. The CDR3 DNA reads TGTGCCAGCAGCCCCCGTTCCTCCGGGGAGCTGTTTTTT. Translated: CASSPRSSGELFF.